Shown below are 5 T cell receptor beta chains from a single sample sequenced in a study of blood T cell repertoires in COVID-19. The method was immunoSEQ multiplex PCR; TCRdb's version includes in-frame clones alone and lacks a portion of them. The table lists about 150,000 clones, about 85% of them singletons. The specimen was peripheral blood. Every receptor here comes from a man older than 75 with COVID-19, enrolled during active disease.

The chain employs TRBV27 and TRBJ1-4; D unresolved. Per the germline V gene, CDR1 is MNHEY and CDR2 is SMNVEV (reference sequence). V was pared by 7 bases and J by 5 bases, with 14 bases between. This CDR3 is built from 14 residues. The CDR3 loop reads CASKQRQHNEKLFF. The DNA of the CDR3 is TGTGCCAGCAAGCAGCGGCAGCACAATGAAAAACTGTTTTTT. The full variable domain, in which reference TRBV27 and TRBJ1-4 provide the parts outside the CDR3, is EAQVTQNPRYLITVTGKKLTVTCSQNMNHEYMSWYRQDPGLGLRQIYYSMNVEVTDKGDVPEGYKVSRKEKRNFPLILESPSPNQTSLYFCASKQRQHNEKLFFGSGTQLSVL.

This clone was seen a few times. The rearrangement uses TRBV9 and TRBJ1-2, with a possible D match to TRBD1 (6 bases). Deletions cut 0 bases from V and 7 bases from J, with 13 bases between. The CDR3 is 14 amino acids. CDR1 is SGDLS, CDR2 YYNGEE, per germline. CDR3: CASSVGAGDGGYTF. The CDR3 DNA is TGTGCCAGCAGCGTAGGGGCAGGGGACGGTGGCTACACCTTC.

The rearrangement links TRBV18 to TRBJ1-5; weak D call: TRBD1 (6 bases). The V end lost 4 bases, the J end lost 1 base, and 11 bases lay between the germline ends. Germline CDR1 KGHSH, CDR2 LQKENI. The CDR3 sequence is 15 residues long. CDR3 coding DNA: TGTGCCAGCTCACGATGGGGACAAAGCAATCAGCCCCAGCATTTT. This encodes CASSRWGQSNQPQHF.

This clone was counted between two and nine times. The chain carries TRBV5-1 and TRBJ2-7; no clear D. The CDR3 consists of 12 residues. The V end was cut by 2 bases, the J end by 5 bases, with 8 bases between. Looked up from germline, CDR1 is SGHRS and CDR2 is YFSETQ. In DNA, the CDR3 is TGCGCCAGCAGCTTCAGTATTGACGAGCAGTACTTC. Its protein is CASSFSIDEQYF.

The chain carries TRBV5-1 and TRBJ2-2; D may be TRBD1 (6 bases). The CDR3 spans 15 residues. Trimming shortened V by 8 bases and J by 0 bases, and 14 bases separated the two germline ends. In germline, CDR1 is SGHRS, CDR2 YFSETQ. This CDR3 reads CASFTGTPNTGELFF. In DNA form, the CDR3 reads TGCGCCAGTTTTACGGGGACACCGAACACCGGGGAGCTGTTTTTT.